The source of this T cell receptor (beta chain) is a study of blood T cell repertoires in COVID-19. As for the study in general: T cells, B-cell-depleted T cells, or PBMCs provided the cDNA or gDNA that served as material.

In the authors' workflow: Estimates of nucleated cell counts were drawn from the amplification of reference gene primers. TCRdb's table, derived via immunoSEQ multiplex PCR, lists solely in-frame clones and lacks some. From that table come the V and J calls and clone size; the DNA was used to work out D and trimming. The sample lists some 340,000 clones; 85% to 95% were seen once. Clinical history reported by participants formed the basis on which cohorts were assigned. Exposed participants came across a COVID-19 case within 2 weeks before study entry. This TCR was sampled from a woman aged 25 to 39 who had been exposed to COVID-19. Sample: PBMCs or T cells enriched from blood (not recorded which).

CDR3 sequence: CASSQDPPGSYQETQYF. CDR3 DNA: TGCGCCAGCAGCCAAGATCCACCGGGTTCGTACCAAGAGACCCAGTACTTC. The chain uses TRBV4-1 and TRBJ2-5; D unresolved. The CDR3 sequence is 17 residues long. Trimming pared 0 bases from V and 0 bases from J, leaving 14 bases between. Germline loops: CDR1 MGHRA, CDR2 YSYEKL.